This T cell receptor beta chain was sequenced for a study of blood T cell repertoires in COVID-19. Across the whole study: PBMCs, B-cell-depleted T cells, or T cells provided the cDNA or gDNA that made up the material.

This table comes from immunoSEQ multiplex PCR, and its TCRdb copy is limited to in-frame clones, with some not included. The sample records 250,000 or so clones, about 89% being singletons. The material sequenced was peripheral blood. The sequence came from a woman in her forties who had recovered from COVID-19.

This CDR3 is CASSEHSRANYGYTF. CDR3 nucleotides: TGTGCCAGCAGTGAACACAGTCGAGCTAACTATGGCTACACCTTC. The J gene is TRBJ1-2, the V gene TRBV6-1; D unresolved. Trimming left V 2 bases short and J 0 bases short, with 10 bases between. Germline V gives CDR1 MNHNS, CDR2 SASEGT. The CDR3 has 15 amino acids.